These 17 T cell receptor beta chains share one sample of origin, sequenced in a study of identical twins. From the 5' RACE reads, TCRdb called clonotypes with MiXCR, one entry per CDR3 protein. Here the sample spans approximately 700,000 distinct CDR3 sequences, 15% to 20% being singletons. Separately, the same data were catalogued under a study of T cells expressing NK-cell markers.

The specimen was PBMCs. The receptors stem from a woman aged 18-29 years in good health.

This clonotype was recorded at least ten times. The CDR3: CASSLTAGANTGELFF. The CDR3 region has the DNA TGTGCCAGCAGCTTAACGGCAGGAGCGAACACCGGGGAGCTGTTTTTT. The V call is TRBV13, the J call TRBJ2-2; no reliable D call. V was cut by 2 bases and J by 0 bases, with 10 bases left in between. Germline lookup yields CDR1 PRHDT and CDR2 FYEKMQ (reference sequence). The CDR3 is made up of 16 amino acids.

The chain joins TRBV19 to TRBJ2-1, with TRBD2 matching over 10 bases. Trimming cost V 3 bases and J 8 bases; bases outside gene matches: 10. Germline-derived CDR1 and CDR2 are LNHDA and SQIVND (reference sequence). This CDR3 comprises 16 residues. The CDR3 region has the DNA TGTGCCAGTAGTATCCGAGCTAGCGGGAGATACCATGAGCAGTTCTTC. Protein sequence: CASSIRASGRYHEQFF.

This clonotype was observed a handful of times. The rearrangement joins TRBV6-5 to TRBJ1-2, with a possible D match to TRBD1 (5 bases). The V and J ends lost 4 bases and 3 bases respectively, with 12 bases between them. Germline CDR1 reads MNHEY; CDR2 reads SVGAGI. This CDR3 region has 14 residues. CDR3 region: CASSSFTGDYGYTF. The CDR3 region has the DNA TGTGCCAGCAGTTCCTTTACAGGAGACTATGGCTACACCTTC.

This clonotype was seen a handful of times. The chain uses TRBV20-1 and TRBJ1-1; tentatively, D is TRBD1 (6 bases). CDR1 DFQATT and CDR2 SNEGSKA come from the germline V gene (reference sequence). Trimming removed 2 bases from V and 1 base from J, with 11 bases in between. The CDR3 spans 14 residues. CDR3 protein: CSARRQVGNTEAFF. CDR3 DNA: TGCAGTGCTAGAAGACAGGTGGGGAACACTGAAGCTTTCTTT.

This clonotype was recorded a few times. This sequence joins TRBV7-9 and TRBJ2-5; 7 bases map to TRBD1. V shed 5 bases, J shed 1 base, and the junction held 4 bases outside the gene matches. Germline assignment: CDR1 SEHNR and CDR2 FQNEAQ (reference sequence). The CDR3 has 14 amino acids. The CDR3 nucleotides read TGTGCCAGCAGCCGGGGACAGATCCAAGAGACCCAGTACTTC. It specifies CASSRGQIQETQYF.

This clonotype was seen repeatedly, ten times or more. The rearrangement links TRBV4-2 to TRBJ2-7; 11 bases map to TRBD1. The V gene's germline CDR1 is LGHNA and CDR2 YNFKEQ. The CDR3 covers 15 residues. The V gene end was trimmed by 1 base and the J gene end by 7 bases; junction bases not matched to a gene: 6. The CDR3 is CASSQAGQGAREQYF. The CDR3, as DNA: TGTGCCAGCAGCCAAGCCGGACAGGGGGCGAGGGAGCAGTACTTC.

The V gene is TRBV12-3 or TRBV12-4, the J gene TRBJ2-3; D perhaps matches TRBD2 (6 bases). CDR3 length equals 15 residues. Between the trimmed V and J ends, which lost 3 bases and 2 bases, there was a span of 12 bases. CDR3 region: CASSFPSDITDTQYF. The CDR3 nucleotides are TGTGCCAGCAGTTTCCCTAGCGATATCACAGATACGCAGTATTTT.

The chain combines TRBV30 with TRBJ1-1, with D tentatively TRBD1 (6 bases). Germline CDR1 reads GTSNPN; CDR2 reads SVGIG (reference sequence). V was shortened by 2 bases and J by 10 bases, with 14 bases between the two germline ends. CDR3 length: 12 residues. CDR3 bases: TGTGCCTGGAGTATCTCTCGGGGGGCAGCTTTCTTT. Translating it yields CAWSISRGAAFF. Filled out from reference TRBV30 and TRBJ1-1, the complete variable domain reads SQTIHQWPATLVQPVGSPLSLECTVEGTSNPNLYWYRQAAGRGLQLLFYSVGIGQISSEVPQNLSASRPQDRQFILSSKKLLLSDSGFYLCAWSISRGAAFFGQGTRLTVV.

V gene TRBV6-1 combines with J gene TRBJ2-2; the D gene is possibly TRBD2 (5 bases). The CDR3 consists of 14 residues. Germline V gene sequence: CDR1 MNHNS, CDR2 SASEGT. V gave up 7 bases and J gave up 2 bases, with 11 bases separating them. The CDR3 nucleotides read TGTGCCAGCAATGAGGGCAGAAACACCGGGGAGCTGTTTTTT. Protein sequence: CASNEGRNTGELFF.

This clonotype occurred a few times. The chain links TRBV28 to TRBJ2-1, with 9 bases fitting TRBD1. The CDR3 runs 15 residues. Germline CDR1 reads MDHEN; CDR2 reads SYDVKM. V lost 7 bases and J lost 3; bases outside the gene matches: 7. The CDR3 spells CASNPGQGVYNEQFF. CDR3 DNA sequence: TGTGCCAGCAACCCGGGACAGGGTGTCTACAATGAGCAGTTCTTC.

In this sample, this clonotype turned up a few times. The gene calls are TRBV30 and TRBJ2-1; maybe TRBD1 (6 bases). V was cut by 5 bases and J by 4 bases, with 12 bases left in between. Germline assignment: CDR1 GTSNPN and CDR2 SVGIG (reference sequence). CDR3 size: 13 residues. The CDR3 DNA reads as TGTGCCTGGCGGGACACCTCATACAATGAGCAGTTCTTC. Translation gives CAWRDTSYNEQFF. Full variable domain (remainder filled in from reference TRBV30 and TRBJ2-1): SQTIHQWPATLVQPVGSPLSLECTVEGTSNPNLYWYRQAAGRGLQLLFYSVGIGQISSEVPQNLSASRPQDRQFILSSKKLLLSDSGFYLCAWRDTSYNEQFFGPGTRLTVL.

The chain uses TRBV4-3 and TRBJ2-2, with D tentatively TRBD2 (6 bases). V lost 0 bases to trimming and J lost 9 bases, with 17 bases between them. The germline V gene has CDR1 LGHNA and CDR2 YSLEER. The CDR3 loop spans 16 amino acids. The CDR3 loop reads CASSQEGQPSDRELFF. The CDR3 DNA reads as TGCGCCAGCAGCCAAGAAGGCCAGCCTAGCGACCGGGAGCTGTTTTTT.

The chain employs TRBV5-5 and TRBJ2-5, with 12 bases lining up with TRBD2. The germline gives CDR1 SGHKS, CDR2 YYEKEE (reference sequence). V trimming: 0 bases; J trimming: 1 base; junction bases outside the gene matches: 4. The CDR3 spans 17 residues. CDR3 sequence (DNA): TGTGCCAGCAGCTTGGGCCTACTAGCGGGGGGCCAAGAGACCCAGTACTTC. Residues: CASSLGLLAGGQETQYF.

V usage is TRBV19 and J usage is TRBJ1-1, with 11 bases identical to TRBD1. Trimming cost V 7 bases and J 4 bases; bases outside gene matches: 5. CDR3 length equals 14 residues. The germline gives CDR1 LNHDA, CDR2 SQIVND (reference sequence). The CDR3 loop is CASTDRGPLTEAFF. The CDR3 DNA is TGTGCCAGTACGGACAGGGGGCCTCTCACTGAAGCTTTCTTT.

The rearrangement joins TRBV6-1 to TRBJ2-7, with 8 bases that match TRBD2. The CDR3 extends over 15 amino acids. The germline gives CDR1 MNHNS, CDR2 SASEGT. Trimming at V came to 4 bases and at J to 0 bases, leaving 5 bases not matched to a gene. The CDR3 region is CASSGLAQLSYEQYF. The CDR3 DNA reads as TGTGCCAGCAGTGGACTAGCGCAACTCTCCTACGAGCAGTACTTC.

This clonotype has only a few counts. The chain carries TRBV11-2 and TRBJ1-5; 10 bases line up with TRBD1. Germline CDR1 SGHAT, CDR2 FQNNGV. This CDR3 region has 16 residues. V shed 5 bases, J shed 9 bases, and the junction held 13 bases outside the gene matches. The CDR3 nucleotides read TGTGCCAGCAGCCCATCTTTAGGGGGACAGGGGTGGCCCCAGCATTTT. This translates into CASSPSLGGQGWPQHF.

This clonotype was detected ten times or more. This chain connects TRBV5-1 to TRBJ2-3, with D possibly being TRBD2 (5 bases). CDR3 length equals 15 residues. V was trimmed by 0 bases and J by 3 bases, leaving 11 bases between them. Germline values: CDR1 SGHRS, CDR2 YFSETQ. CDR3 loop: CASSLDSPGTDTQYF. In DNA form, the CDR3 reads TGCGCCAGCAGCTTGGACTCGCCGGGGACAGATACGCAGTATTTT.